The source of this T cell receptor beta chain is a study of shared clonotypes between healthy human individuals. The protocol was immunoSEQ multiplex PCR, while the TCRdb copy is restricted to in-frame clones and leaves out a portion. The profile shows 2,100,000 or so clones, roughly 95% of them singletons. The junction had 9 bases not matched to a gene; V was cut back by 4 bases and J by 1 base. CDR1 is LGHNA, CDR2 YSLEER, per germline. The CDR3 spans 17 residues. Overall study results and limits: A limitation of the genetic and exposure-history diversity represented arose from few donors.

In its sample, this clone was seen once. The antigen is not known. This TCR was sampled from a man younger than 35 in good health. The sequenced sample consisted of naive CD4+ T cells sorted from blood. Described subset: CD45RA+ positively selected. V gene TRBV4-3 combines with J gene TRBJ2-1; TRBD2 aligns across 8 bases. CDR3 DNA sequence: TGCGCCAGCAGCCGGCTGGCGGGAGGACAATCCTACAATGAGCAGTTCTTC. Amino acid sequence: CASSRLAGGQSYNEQFF.